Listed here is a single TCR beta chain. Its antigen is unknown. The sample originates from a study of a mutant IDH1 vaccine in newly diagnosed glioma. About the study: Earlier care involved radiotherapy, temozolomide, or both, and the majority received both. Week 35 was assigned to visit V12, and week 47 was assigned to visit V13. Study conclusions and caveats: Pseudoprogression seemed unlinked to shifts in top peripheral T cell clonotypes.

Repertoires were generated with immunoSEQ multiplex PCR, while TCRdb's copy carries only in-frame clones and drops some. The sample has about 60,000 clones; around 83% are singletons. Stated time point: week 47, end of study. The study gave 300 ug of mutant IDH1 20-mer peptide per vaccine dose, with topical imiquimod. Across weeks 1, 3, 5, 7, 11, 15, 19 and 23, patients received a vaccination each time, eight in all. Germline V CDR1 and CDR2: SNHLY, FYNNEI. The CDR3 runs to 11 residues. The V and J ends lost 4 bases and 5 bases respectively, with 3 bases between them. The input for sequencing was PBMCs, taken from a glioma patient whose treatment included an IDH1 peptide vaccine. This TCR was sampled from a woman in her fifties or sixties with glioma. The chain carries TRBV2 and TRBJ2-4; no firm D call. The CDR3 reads CASSAQNIQYF. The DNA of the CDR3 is TGTGCCAGCAGTGCTCAAAACATTCAGTACTTC.